This T cell receptor beta chain comes out of a study of CD8 T cells in ankylosing spondylitis. TCRdb passed the 5' RACE reads through MiXCR, listing each CDR3 protein once. This sample has 750,000 to 850,000 distinct CDR3 sequences, with around 11% found just once. Turning to this clonotype: Its antigen remains unidentified.

This CDR3 has 12 residues. Germline V gives CDR1 LNHDA, CDR2 SQIVND (reference sequence). The V end was cut by 3 bases, the J end by 7 bases, with 7 bases between. Study-wide findings and caveats: A motif in TCR beta, a set of 8 or 9 highly homologous variants, appeared characteristic of ankylosing spondylitis blood. Prior literature has documented some motif variants in synovial fluid and blood from reactive arthritis.

Sequencing was performed on blood, either unsorted or a sorted T cell fraction (not recorded which). The V and J genes are TRBV19 and TRBJ1-5; D gene ambiguous. This sequence originates from a male donor with ankylosing spondylitis. CDR3 sequence (DNA): TGTGCCAGTAGTATTGGCGACCAGCCCCAGCATTTT. Protein: CASSIGDQPQHF.